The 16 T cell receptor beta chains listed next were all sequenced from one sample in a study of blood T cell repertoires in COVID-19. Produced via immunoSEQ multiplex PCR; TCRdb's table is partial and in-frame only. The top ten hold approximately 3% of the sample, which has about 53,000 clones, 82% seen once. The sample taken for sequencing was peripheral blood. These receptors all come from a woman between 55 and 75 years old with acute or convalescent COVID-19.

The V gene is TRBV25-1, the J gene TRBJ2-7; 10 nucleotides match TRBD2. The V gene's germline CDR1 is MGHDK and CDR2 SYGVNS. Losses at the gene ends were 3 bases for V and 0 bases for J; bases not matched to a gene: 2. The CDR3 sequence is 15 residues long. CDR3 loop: CASSDPSGSSYEQYF. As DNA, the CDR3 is TGTGCCAGCAGTGACCCTAGCGGGAGCTCCTACGAGCAGTACTTC.

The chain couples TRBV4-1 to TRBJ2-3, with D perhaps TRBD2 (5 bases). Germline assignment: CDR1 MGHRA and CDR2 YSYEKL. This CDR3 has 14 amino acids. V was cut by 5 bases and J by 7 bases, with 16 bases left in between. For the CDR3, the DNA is TGCGCCAGCAGCAAAGCGGTGAGCGAGAATACGCAGTATTTT. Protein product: CASSKAVSENTQYF.

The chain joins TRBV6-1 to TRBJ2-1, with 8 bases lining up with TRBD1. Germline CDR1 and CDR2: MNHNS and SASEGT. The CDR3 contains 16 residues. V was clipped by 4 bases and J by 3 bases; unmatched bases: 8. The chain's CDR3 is CASSGTRDRRYNEQFF. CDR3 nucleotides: TGTGCCAGCAGTGGTACCCGGGACAGGCGCTACAATGAGCAGTTCTTC.

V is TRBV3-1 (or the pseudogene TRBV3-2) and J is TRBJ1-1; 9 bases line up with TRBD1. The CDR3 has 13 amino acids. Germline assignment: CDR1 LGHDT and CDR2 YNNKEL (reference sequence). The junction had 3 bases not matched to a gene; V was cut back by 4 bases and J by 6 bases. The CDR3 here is CASSRRQGAEAFF. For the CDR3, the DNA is TGTGCCAGCAGCCGCCGACAGGGGGCTGAAGCTTTCTTT.

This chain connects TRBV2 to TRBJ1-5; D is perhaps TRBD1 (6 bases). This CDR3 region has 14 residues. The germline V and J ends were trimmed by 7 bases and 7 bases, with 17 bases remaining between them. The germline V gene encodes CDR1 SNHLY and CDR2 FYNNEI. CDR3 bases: TGTGCCAGCACCGTCGACGGGGGGCGGCAGCCCCAGCATTTT. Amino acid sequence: CASTVDGGRQPQHF.

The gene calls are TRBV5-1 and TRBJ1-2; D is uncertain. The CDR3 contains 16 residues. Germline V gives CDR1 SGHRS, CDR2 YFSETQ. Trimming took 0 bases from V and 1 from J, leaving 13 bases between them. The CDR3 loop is CASSLAKGGFNYGYTF. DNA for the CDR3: TGCGCCAGCAGCTTGGCGAAGGGAGGTTTTAACTATGGCTACACCTTC.

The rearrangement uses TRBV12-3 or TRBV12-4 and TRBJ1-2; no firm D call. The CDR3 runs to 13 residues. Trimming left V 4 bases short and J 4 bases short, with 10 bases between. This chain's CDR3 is CASSSQASYGYTF. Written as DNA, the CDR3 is TGTGCCAGCAGTTCCCAAGCGTCCTATGGCTACACCTTC.

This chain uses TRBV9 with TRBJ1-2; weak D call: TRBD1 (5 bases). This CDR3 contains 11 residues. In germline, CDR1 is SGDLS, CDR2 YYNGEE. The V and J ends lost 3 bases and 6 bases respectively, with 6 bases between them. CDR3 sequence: CASSARDGYTF. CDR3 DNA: TGTGCCAGCAGCGCCAGGGATGGCTACACCTTC.

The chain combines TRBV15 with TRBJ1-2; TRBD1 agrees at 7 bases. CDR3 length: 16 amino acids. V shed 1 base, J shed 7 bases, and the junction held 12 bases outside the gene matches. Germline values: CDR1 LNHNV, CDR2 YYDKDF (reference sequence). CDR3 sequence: CATSRGEYRGGGGYTF. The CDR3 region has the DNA TGTGCCACCAGCAGAGGGGAATACAGGGGCGGAGGTGGCTACACCTTC.

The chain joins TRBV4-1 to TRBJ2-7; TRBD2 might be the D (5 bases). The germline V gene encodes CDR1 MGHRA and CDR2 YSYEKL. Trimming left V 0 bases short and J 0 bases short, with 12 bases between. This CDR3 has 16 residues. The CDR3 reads CASSQESVGSSYEQYF. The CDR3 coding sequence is TGCGCCAGCAGCCAAGAGTCTGTGGGGAGCTCCTACGAGCAGTACTTC.

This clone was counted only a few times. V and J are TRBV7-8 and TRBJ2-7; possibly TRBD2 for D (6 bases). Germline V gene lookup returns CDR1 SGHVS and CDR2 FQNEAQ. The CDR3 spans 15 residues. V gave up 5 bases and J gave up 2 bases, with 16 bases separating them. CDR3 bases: TGTGCCAGCAGCACAGGTCTAGCGTTCCCCTACGAGCAGTACTTC. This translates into CASSTGLAFPYEQYF.

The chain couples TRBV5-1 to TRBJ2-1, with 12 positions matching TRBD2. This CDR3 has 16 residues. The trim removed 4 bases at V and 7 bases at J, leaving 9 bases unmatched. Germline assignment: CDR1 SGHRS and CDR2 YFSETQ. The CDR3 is CASSQGLAGWGNEQFF. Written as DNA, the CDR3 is TGCGCCAGCAGCCAAGGACTAGCGGGGTGGGGGAATGAGCAGTTCTTC. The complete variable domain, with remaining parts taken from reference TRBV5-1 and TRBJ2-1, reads KAGVTQTPRYLIKTRGQQVTLSCSPISGHRSVSWYQQTPGQGLQFLFEYFSETQRNKGNFPGRFSGRQFSNSRSEMNVSTLELGDSALYLCASSQGLAGWGNEQFFGPGTRLTVL.

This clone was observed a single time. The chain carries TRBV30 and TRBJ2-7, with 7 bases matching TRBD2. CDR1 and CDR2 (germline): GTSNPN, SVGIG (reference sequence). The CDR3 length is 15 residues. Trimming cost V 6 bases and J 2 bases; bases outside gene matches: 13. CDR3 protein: CACCLVGGPPYEQYF. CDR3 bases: TGTGCCTGTTGTCTGGTGGGAGGGCCCCCCTACGAGCAGTACTTC.

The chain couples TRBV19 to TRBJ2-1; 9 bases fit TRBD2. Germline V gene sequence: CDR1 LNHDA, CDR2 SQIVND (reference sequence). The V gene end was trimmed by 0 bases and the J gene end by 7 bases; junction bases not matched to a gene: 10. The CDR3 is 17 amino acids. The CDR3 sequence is CASSIDSLREGRNEQFF. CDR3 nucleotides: TGTGCCAGTAGTATAGATTCTTTGCGGGAGGGGCGAAATGAGCAGTTCTTC. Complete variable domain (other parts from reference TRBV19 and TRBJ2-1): DGGITQSPKYLFRKEGQNVTLSCEQNLNHDAMYWYRQDPGQGLRLIYYSQIVNDFQKGDIAEGYSVSREKKESFPLTVTSAQKNPTAFYLCASSIDSLREGRNEQFFGPGTRLTVL.

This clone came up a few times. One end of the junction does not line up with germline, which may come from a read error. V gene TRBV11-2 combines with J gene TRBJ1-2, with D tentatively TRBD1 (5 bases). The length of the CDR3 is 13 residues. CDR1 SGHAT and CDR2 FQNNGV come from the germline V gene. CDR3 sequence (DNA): TGTGCCAGCAGGAGAGAAGCGGGATTAGGGGTGAGCTTC. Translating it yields CASRREAGLGVSF.

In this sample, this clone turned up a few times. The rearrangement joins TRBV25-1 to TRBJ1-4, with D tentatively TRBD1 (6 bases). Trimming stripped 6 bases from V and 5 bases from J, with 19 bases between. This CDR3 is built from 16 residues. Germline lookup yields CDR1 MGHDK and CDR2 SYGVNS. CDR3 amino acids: CASSPLIGGINEKLFF. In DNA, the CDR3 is TGTGCCAGCAGCCCCCTGATTGGGGGCATCAATGAAAAACTGTTTTTT.